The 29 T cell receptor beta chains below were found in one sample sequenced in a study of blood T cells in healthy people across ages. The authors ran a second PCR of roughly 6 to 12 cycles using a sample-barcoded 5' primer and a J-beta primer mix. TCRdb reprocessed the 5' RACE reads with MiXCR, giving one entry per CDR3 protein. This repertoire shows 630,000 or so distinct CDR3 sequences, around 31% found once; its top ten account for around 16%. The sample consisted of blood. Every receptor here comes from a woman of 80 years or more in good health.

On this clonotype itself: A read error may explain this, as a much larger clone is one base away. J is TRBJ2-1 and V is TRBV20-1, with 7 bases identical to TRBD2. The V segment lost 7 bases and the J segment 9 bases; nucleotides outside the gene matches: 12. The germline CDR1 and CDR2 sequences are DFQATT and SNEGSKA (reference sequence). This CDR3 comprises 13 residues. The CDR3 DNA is TGCAGTGGCCACCCGGGAGGAAGGAGTGAGCAGTTCTTC. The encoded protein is CSGHPGGRSEQFF.

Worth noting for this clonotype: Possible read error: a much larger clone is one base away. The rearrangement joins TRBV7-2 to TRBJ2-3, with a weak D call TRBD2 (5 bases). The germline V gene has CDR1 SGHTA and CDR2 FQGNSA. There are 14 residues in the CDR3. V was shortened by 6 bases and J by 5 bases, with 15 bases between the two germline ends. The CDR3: CASSYSGRGDTQYF. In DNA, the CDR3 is TGTGCCAGCAGTTACTCGGGCCGGGGAGATACGCAGTATTTT.

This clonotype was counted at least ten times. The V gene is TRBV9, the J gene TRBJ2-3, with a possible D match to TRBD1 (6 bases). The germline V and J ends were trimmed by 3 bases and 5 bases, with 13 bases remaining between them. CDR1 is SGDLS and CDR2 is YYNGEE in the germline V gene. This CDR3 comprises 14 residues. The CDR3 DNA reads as TGTGCCAGCAGCGCCCGGACAGCAAAAGATACGCAGTATTTT. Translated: CASSARTAKDTQYF. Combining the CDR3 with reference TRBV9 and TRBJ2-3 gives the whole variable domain DSGVTQTPKHLITATGQRVTLRCSPRSGDLSVYWYQQSLDQGLQFLIQYYNGEERAKGNILERFSAQQFPDLHSELNLSSLELGDSALYFCASSARTAKDTQYFGPGTRLTVL.

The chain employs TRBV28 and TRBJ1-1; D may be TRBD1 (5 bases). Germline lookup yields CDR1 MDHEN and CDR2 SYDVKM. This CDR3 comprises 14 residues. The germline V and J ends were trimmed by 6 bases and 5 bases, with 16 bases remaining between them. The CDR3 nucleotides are TGTGCCAGCAGAACGGGGGGTGTACGGACTGAAGCTTTCTTT. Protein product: CASRTGGVRTEAFF.

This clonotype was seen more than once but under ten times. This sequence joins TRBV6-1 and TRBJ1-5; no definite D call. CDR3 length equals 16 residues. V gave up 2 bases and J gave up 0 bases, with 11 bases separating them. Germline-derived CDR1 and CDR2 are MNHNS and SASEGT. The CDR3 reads CASSELLLDSNQPQHF. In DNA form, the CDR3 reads TGTGCCAGCAGTGAACTTTTGCTGGATAGCAATCAGCCCCAGCATTTT.

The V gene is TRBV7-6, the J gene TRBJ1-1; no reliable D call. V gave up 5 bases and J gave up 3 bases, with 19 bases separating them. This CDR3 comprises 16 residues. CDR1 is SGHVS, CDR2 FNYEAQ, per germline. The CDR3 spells CASSARIGTLDTEAFF. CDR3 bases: TGTGCCAGCAGCGCCCGAATCGGTACATTGGACACTGAAGCTTTCTTT.

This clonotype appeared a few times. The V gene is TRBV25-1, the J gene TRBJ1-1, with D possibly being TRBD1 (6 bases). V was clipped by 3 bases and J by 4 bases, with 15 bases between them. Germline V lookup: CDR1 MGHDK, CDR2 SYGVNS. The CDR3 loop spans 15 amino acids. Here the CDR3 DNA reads TGTGCCAGCAGTGAGTTGGGGGGCGCGGGCACTGAAGCTTTCTTT. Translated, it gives CASSELGGAGTEAFF.

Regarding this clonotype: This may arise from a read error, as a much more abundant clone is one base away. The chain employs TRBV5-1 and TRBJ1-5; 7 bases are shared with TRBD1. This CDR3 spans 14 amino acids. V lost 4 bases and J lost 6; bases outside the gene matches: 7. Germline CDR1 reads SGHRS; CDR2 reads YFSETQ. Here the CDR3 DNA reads TGCGCCAGCAGCCCACAGGGGTCATTTCAGCCCCAGCATTTT. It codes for CASSPQGSFQPQHF.

The DNA for the CDR3 is TGTGCCAGCAGCACTTCGGCCTTCACTGAAGCTTTCTTT. It yields the protein CASSTSAFTEAFF. The genes are TRBV7-9 and TRBJ1-1; D remains unclear. Trimming cost V 5 bases and J 4 bases, with 11 bases left between them. Germline V gene data show CDR1 as SEHNR and CDR2 as FQNEAQ (reference sequence). This CDR3 region has 13 residues.

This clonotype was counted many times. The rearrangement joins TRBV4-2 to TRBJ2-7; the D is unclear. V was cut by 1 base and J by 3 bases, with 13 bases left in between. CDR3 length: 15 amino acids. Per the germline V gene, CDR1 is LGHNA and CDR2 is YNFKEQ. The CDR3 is CASSQGTGRSYEQYF. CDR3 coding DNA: TGTGCCAGCAGCCAAGGGACCGGTCGCAGCTACGAGCAGTACTTC.

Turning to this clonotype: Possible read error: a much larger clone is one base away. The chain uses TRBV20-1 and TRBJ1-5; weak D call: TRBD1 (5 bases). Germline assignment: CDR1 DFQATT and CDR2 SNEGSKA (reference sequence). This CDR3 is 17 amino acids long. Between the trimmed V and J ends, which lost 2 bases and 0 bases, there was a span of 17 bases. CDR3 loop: CSARTAPAGGSNQPQHF. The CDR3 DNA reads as TGCAGTGCTAGAACGGCTCCCGCCGGGGGTAGCAATCAGCCCCAGCATTTT.

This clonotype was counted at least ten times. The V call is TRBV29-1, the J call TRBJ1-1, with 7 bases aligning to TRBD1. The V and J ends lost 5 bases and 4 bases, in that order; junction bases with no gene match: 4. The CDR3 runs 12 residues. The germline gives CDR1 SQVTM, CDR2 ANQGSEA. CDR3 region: CSVWTGGTEAFF. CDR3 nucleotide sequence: TGCAGCGTTTGGACAGGTGGCACTGAAGCTTTCTTT.

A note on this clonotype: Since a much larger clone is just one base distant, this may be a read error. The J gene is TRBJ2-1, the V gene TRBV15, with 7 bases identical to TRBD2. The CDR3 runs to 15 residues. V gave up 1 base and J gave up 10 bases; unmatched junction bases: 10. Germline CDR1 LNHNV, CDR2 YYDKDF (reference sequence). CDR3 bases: TGTGCCACCAGCAGAGGCCGGGGGGAAACCTACGAGCAGTTCTTC. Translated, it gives CATSRGRGETYEQFF.

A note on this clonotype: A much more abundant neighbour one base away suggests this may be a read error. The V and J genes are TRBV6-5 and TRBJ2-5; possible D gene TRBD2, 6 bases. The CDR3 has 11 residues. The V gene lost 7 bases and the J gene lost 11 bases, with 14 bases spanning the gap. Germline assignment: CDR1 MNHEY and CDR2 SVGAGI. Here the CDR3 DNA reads TGTGCCAGCACCAACGGGGGTGGGCAGTACTTC. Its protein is CASTNGGGQYF.

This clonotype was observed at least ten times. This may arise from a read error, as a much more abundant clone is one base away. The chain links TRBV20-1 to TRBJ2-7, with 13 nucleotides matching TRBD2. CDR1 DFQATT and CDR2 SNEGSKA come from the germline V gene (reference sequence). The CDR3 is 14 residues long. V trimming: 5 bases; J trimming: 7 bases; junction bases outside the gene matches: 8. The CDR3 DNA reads TGCAGTGCTTCAACTAGCGGGGGGGCCAGGGAGCAGTACTTC. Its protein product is CSASTSGGAREQYF.

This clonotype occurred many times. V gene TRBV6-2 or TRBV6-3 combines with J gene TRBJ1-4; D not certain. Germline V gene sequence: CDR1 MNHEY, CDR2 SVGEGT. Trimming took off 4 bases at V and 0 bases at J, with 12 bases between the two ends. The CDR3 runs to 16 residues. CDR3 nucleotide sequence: TGTGCCAGCAGTTTCCGCCGGGGAGCAACTAATGAAAAACTGTTTTTT. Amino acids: CASSFRRGATNEKLFF.

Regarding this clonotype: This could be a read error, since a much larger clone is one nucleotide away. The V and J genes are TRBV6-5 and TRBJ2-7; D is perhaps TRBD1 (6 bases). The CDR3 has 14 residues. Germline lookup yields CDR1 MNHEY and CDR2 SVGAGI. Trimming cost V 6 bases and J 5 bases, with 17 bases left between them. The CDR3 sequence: CASRDPGVTNEQYF. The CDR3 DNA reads TGTGCCAGCAGGGATCCAGGGGTCACAAACGAGCAGTACTTC.

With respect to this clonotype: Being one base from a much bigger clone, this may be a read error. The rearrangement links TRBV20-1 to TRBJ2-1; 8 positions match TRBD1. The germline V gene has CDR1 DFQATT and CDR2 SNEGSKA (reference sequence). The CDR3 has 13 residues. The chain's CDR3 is CSYRGDPYNEQVF. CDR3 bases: TGCAGTTACAGGGGGGACCCCTACAATGAGCAGGTCTTC.

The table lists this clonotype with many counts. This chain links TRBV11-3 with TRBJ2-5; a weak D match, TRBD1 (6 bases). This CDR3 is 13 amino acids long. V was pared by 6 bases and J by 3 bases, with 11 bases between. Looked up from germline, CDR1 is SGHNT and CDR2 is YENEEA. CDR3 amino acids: CASRLQGEETQYF. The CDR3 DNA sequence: TGTGCCAGCAGGTTACAGGGAGAAGAGACCCAGTACTTC.

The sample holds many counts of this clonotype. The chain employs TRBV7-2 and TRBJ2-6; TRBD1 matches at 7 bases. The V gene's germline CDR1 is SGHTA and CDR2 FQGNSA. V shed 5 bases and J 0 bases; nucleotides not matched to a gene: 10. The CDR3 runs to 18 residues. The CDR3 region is CASSPTTGLSSGANVLTF. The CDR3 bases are TGTGCCAGCAGCCCGACGACAGGGTTAAGCTCTGGGGCCAACGTCCTGACTTTC.

CDR3 region: CASRPTGDNQPQHF. The CDR3 coding sequence is TGTGCCAGCAGACCGACAGGGGACAATCAGCCCCAGCATTTT. The V and J genes are TRBV28 and TRBJ1-5; the match to TRBD1 covers 8 bases. The V gene end was trimmed by 6 bases and the J gene end by 3 bases; junction bases not matched to a gene: 4. Germline V gene sequence: CDR1 MDHEN, CDR2 SYDVKM. This CDR3 is 14 amino acids long. Filled out from reference TRBV28 and TRBJ1-5, the complete variable domain reads DVKVTQSSRYLVKRTGEKVFLECVQDMDHENMFWYRQDPGLGLRLIYFSYDVKMKEKGDIPEGYSVSREKKERFSLILESASTNQTSMYLCASRPTGDNQPQHFGDGTRLSIL.

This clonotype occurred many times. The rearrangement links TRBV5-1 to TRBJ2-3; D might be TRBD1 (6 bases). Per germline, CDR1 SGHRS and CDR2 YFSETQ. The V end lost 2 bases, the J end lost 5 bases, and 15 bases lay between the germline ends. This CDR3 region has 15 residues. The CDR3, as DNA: TGCGCCAGCAGCTTAAAACAGGGTACCAAAGATACGCAGTATTTT. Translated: CASSLKQGTKDTQYF.

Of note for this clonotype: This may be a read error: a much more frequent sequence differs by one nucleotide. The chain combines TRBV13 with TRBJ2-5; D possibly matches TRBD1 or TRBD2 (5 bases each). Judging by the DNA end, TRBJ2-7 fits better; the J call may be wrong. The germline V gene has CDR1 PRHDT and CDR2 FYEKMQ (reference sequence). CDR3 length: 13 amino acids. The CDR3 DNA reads TGTGCCAGCAGTATAGGGACGTCGTCCGAGCAGTACTTC. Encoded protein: CASSIGTSSEQYF.

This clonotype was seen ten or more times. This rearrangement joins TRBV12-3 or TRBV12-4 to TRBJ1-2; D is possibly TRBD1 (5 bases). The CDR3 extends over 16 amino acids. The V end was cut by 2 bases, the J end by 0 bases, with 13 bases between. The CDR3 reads CASSLRGAGSNYGYTF. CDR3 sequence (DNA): TGTGCCAGCAGTTTAAGGGGTGCGGGCTCTAACTATGGCTACACCTTC.

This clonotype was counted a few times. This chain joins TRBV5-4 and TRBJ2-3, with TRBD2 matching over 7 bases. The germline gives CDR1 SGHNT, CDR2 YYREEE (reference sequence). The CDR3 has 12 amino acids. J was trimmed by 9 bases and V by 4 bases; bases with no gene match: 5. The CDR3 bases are TGTGCCAGCAGCAGCGTGGGGGGGACGCAGTATTTT. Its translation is CASSSVGGTQYF.

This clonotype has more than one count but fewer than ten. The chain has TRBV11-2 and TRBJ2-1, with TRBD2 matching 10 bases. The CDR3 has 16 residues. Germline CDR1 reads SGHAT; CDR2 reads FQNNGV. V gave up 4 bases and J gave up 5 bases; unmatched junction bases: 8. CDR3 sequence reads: CASSSIAGGVNNEQFF. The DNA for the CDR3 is TGTGCCAGCAGCTCGATAGCGGGAGGCGTCAACAATGAGCAGTTCTTC.

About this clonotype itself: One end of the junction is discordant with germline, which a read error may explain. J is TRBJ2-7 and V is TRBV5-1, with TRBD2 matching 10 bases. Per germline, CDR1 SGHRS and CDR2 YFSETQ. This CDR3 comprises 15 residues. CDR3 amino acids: CASSWASGSSYEQYF. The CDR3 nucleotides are TGCGCGAGCAGCTGGGCTAGCGGGAGCTCCTACGAGCAGTACTTC.

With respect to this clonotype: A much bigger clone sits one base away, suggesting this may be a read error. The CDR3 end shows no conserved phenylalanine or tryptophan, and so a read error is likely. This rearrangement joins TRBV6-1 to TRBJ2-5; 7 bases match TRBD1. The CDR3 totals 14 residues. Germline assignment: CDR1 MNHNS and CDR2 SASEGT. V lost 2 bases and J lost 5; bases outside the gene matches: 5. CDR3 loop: CASSETGVGETQYS. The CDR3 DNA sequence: TGTGCCAGCAGTGAAACAGGGGTTGGCGAGACCCAGTACTCC.

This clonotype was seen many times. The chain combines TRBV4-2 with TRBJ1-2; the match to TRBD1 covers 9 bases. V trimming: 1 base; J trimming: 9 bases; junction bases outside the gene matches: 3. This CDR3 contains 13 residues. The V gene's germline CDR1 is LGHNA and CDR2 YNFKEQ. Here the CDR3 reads CASSQGDRESYTF. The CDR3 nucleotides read TGTGCCAGCAGCCAAGGGGACAGGGAGAGCTACACCTTC.